The source of this T cell receptor (beta chain) is a study of cytotoxic CD8 clonotypes in ibrutinib-treated CLL. Study-wide background: Response samples were taken after a median approximately 13 months of treatment, range 6 to 36. On average, each sample had roughly 250,000 productive templates and more than 75,000 productive rearrangements. Study observations and caveats: There were few public clonotypes, and on treatment they contracted or stayed stable. Age-matched healthy donor levels were exceeded by baseline clonality, which tracked circulating CD8+ T-cell counts.

A note on this clone: Antigen specificity is unknown.

In germline, CDR1 is SGHAT, CDR2 FQDESV (reference sequence). With 4 bases clipped from V and 5 bases from J, the junction kept 8 bases outside the gene matches. The CDR3 runs 16 residues. Profiled with immunoSEQ multiplex PCR; TCRdb holds only in-frame clones, not every one. The table lists tens of thousands of clones, about three quarters of them singletons. This TCR was recovered from a human donor with chronic lymphocytic leukemia. This specimen was PBMCs, taken at disease progression, from a patient treated with ibrutinib. This chain joins TRBV11-1 and TRBJ2-3, with 11 bases lining up with TRBD2. The CDR3 DNA reads TGTGCCAGCAGCTCCTATAGCGGGAGGGCGGGAGATACGCAGTATTTT. It yields the protein CASSSYSGRAGDTQYF.